Below, 27 T cell receptor beta chains from the same sample are listed, as sequenced in a study of early T cells in non-severe SARS-CoV-2 infection. A single record per CDR3 protein comes from TCRdb applying MiXCR to the 5' RACE reads. The data show tens of thousands of distinct CDR3 sequences, more than 8% seen once. Sequenced input: whole blood. Receptors originate from an adult who was a healthcare worker with PCR-confirmed SARS-CoV-2 infection or an uninfected control (not recorded which).

This clonotype was counted ten times or more. This sequence joins TRBV11-2 and TRBJ2-7; D remains ambiguous. V lost 2 bases and J lost 3, with 8 bases in between. The CDR3 consists of 13 residues. Germline assignment: CDR1 SGHAT and CDR2 FQNNGV. The CDR3 loop reads CASSLRRNYEQYF. The CDR3 DNA reads as TGTGCCAGCAGCTTAAGGCGGAACTACGAGCAGTACTTC.

Of note for this clonotype: A much larger clone lies a single base off, so this may be a read error. This chain uses TRBV7-2 with TRBJ2-5; D perhaps matches TRBD1 (5 bases). From germline, CDR1 is SGHTA and CDR2 FQGNSA. The CDR3 contains 13 residues. CDR3 sequence (DNA): TGTGCCAACAGCCCCTTCCAGGGAGAGACCCAGTACTTC. Its translation is CANSPFQGETQYF.

This clonotype was seen ten or more times. The rearrangement joins TRBV7-3 to TRBJ2-2, with D perhaps matching TRBD2 (6 bases). The CDR3 is 15 residues long. Germline CDR1 and CDR2: SGHTA and FQGTGA. V lost 2 bases and J 7 bases, leaving 14 bases between the germline ends. CDR3 loop: CASSLEAGSFGELFF. CDR3 in DNA: TGTGCCAGCAGCTTAGAGGCGGGGAGCTTCGGGGAGCTGTTTTTT.

This clonotype was counted ten times or more. The chain links TRBV7-8 to TRBJ2-7; 9 bases map to TRBD2. The germline V gene encodes CDR1 SGHVS and CDR2 FQNEAQ. The CDR3 contains 15 residues. V was pared by 3 bases and J by 2 bases, with 5 bases of the junction left unmatched. This chain's CDR3 is CASSFVAGATYEQYF. CDR3 bases: TGTGCCAGCAGCTTCGTAGCGGGGGCGACCTACGAGCAGTACTTC.

In its sample, this clonotype was seen a few times. The rearrangement joins TRBV12-3 or TRBV12-4 to TRBJ1-2; D remains ambiguous. There are 10 residues in the CDR3. V was clipped by 8 bases and J by 6 bases, with 7 bases between them. The CDR3 DNA is TGTGCCAGCGGCAGAAATGGCTACACCTTC. Its protein is CASGRNGYTF.

This clonotype was seen many times. The genes are TRBV19 and TRBJ2-5; D is unclear. V was clipped by 4 bases and J by 1 base, with 10 bases between them. The CDR3 consists of 14 residues. The V gene's germline CDR1 is LNHDA and CDR2 SQIVND (reference sequence). This CDR3 is CASSRAVTQETQYF. The DNA for the CDR3 is TGTGCCAGTAGTAGAGCAGTCACCCAAGAGACCCAGTACTTC.

In its sample, this clonotype was seen many times. The chain's CDR3 is CASSAGRGYEQYF. CDR3 nucleotides: TGTGCCAGCAGCGCGGGGCGGGGTTACGAGCAGTACTTC. This chain joins TRBV7-7 and TRBJ2-7; the D gene is possibly TRBD2 (6 bases). The CDR3 sequence is 13 residues long. V was clipped by 5 bases and J by 4 bases, with 12 bases between them. The germline gives CDR1 SSHAT, CDR2 FNYEAQ (reference sequence).

This clonotype was detected ten times or more. The chain joins TRBV3-1 to TRBJ1-2; D may be TRBD1 (6 bases). CDR3 size: 14 residues. The germline CDR1 and CDR2 sequences are LGHDT and YNNKEL (reference sequence). The V end lost 4 bases, the J end lost 8 bases, and 17 bases lay between the germline ends. This chain's CDR3 is CASSLERTVVGYTF. The CDR3 DNA reads TGTGCCAGCAGCCTGGAAAGGACAGTAGTCGGCTACACCTTC.

This clonotype was counted at least ten times. This chain connects TRBV5-1 to TRBJ1-1; a possible D gene is TRBD1 (6 bases). V shed 1 base and J shed 4 bases, with 11 bases lying between them. Germline assignment: CDR1 SGHRS and CDR2 YFSETQ. CDR3 length: 14 residues. The CDR3 DNA follows: TGCGCCAGCAGCTTGAGTAGGGGGGCCACTGAAGCTTTCTTT. Translated, it gives CASSLSRGATEAFF.

This clonotype was seen at least ten times. The chain is built from TRBV7-2 and TRBJ2-3; 11 positions agree with TRBD2. There are 16 residues in the CDR3. Germline values: CDR1 SGHTA, CDR2 FQGNSA. Trimming removed 1 base from V and 1 base from J; junction bases left unmatched: 1. The CDR3 protein is CASSLGSGGGTDTQYF. The CDR3 region has the DNA TGTGCCAGCAGCTTAGGTAGCGGGGGGGGCACAGATACGCAGTATTTT.

The rearrangement links TRBV29-1 to TRBJ2-2, with D maybe TRBD2 (5 bases). The CDR3 length is 15 residues. Trimming shortened V by 2 bases and J by 6 bases, and 16 bases separated the two germline ends. Germline assignment: CDR1 SQVTM and CDR2 ANQGSEA. The CDR3 sequence: CSVESGRGLAGELFF. CDR3 sequence (DNA): TGCAGCGTTGAAAGTGGGCGAGGGTTGGCCGGGGAGCTGTTTTTT.

This clonotype occurred many times. The rearrangement links TRBV20-1 to TRBJ1-2; tentative D call: TRBD1 (5 bases). This CDR3 has 13 amino acids. Germline V gene lookup returns CDR1 DFQATT and CDR2 SNEGSKA (reference sequence). Trimming pared 4 bases from V and 4 bases from J, leaving 13 bases between. CDR3 DNA sequence: TGCAGTGCTAAAACCGGGACCTTCTATGGCTACACCTTC. Translating gives CSAKTGTFYGYTF.

This clonotype appeared many times. The chain recombines TRBV5-4 with TRBJ2-1; 7 bases match TRBD2. Per the germline V gene, CDR1 is SGHNT and CDR2 is YYREEE (reference sequence). V was pared by 4 bases and J by 8 bases, with 9 bases of the junction left unmatched. The CDR3 length is 14 residues. CDR3 amino acids: CASSPRTSSDEQFF. In nucleotides, the CDR3 is TGTGCCAGCAGCCCGAGGACTAGTAGCGATGAGCAGTTCTTC. Together with reference TRBV5-4 and TRBJ2-1, the CDR3 gives the full variable domain: ETGVTQSPTHLIKTRGQQVTLRCSSQSGHNTVSWYQQALGQGPQFIFQYYREEENGRGNFPPRFSGLQFPNYSSELNVNALELDDSALYLCASSPRTSSDEQFFGPGTRLTVL.

This clonotype was seen repeatedly, ten times or more. The chain has TRBV29-1 and TRBJ2-5, with a tentative D call TRBD2 (5 bases). V dropped 5 bases and J dropped 3 bases, with 13 bases sitting between them. The CDR3 runs to 13 residues. Per germline, CDR1 SQVTM and CDR2 ANQGSEA. CDR3 loop: CSVSLTGKETQYF. CDR3 coding DNA: TGCAGCGTTTCTCTGACGGGGAAAGAGACCCAGTACTTC.

This clonotype was seen ten or more times. The V and J genes are TRBV6-2 or TRBV6-3 and TRBJ1-5; the D is unclear. This CDR3 contains 14 residues. The germline CDR1 and CDR2 sequences are MNHEY and SVGEGT. V was clipped by 4 bases and J by 2 bases, with 9 bases between them. In DNA form, the CDR3 reads TGTGCCAGCAGTTCCGAGTGGGGCAATCAGCCCCAGCATTTT. It yields the protein CASSSEWGNQPQHF.

V is TRBV7-2 and J is TRBJ1-1; perhaps TRBD1 as D (5 bases). Between the trimmed V and J ends, which lost 5 bases and 5 bases, there was a span of 12 bases. Germline CDR1 is SGHTA and CDR2 is FQGNSA. This CDR3 region has 13 residues. The CDR3 reads CASSQDRGTEAFF. The CDR3, as DNA: TGTGCCAGCAGCCAAGACCGGGGGACTGAAGCTTTCTTT.

V usage is TRBV5-1 and J usage is TRBJ2-7, with unresolved D. V gave up 0 bases and J gave up 1 base, with 5 bases separating them. Germline CDR1 reads SGHRS; CDR2 reads YFSETQ. The CDR3 loop spans 13 amino acids. The DNA of the CDR3 is TGCGCCAGCAGCTTGGACACTTCCTACGAGCAGTACTTC. Its protein is CASSLDTSYEQYF.

The table lists this clonotype with a few counts. The gene calls are TRBV24-1 and TRBJ2-1; maybe TRBD1 (6 bases). Germline loops: CDR1 KGHDR, CDR2 SFDVKD. Trimming left V 9 bases short and J 5 bases short, with 7 bases between. This CDR3 has 11 residues. The CDR3 sequence: CATGQNNEQFF. The CDR3 coding sequence is TGTGCCACCGGACAGAACAATGAGCAGTTCTTC.

The table lists this clonotype with many counts. The CDR3 coding sequence is TGTGCCAGCAGCTTAGAGGGGGTTCCCTACGAGCAGTACTTC. This sequence encodes CASSLEGVPYEQYF. The gene calls are TRBV11-2 and TRBJ2-7; tentatively, D is TRBD1 or TRBD2 (5 bases each). This CDR3 has 14 residues. V gave up 0 bases and J gave up 2 bases, with 8 bases separating them. CDR1 and CDR2 from the germline V gene are SGHAT and FQNNGV.

This clonotype was counted between two and nine times. V gene TRBV5-4 combines with J gene TRBJ1-2; TRBD1 matches at 8 bases. V shed 3 bases and J 5 bases; nucleotides not matched to a gene: 3. This CDR3 region has 13 residues. The germline gives CDR1 SGHNT, CDR2 YYREEE (reference sequence). CDR3 region: CASSSTGEYGYTF. The CDR3 nucleotides read TGTGCCAGCAGCTCGACAGGGGAGTATGGCTACACCTTC.

This clonotype occurred a few times. This chain uses TRBV6-2 or TRBV6-3 with TRBJ2-7, with D hard to call. This CDR3 spans 13 amino acids. Germline V gives CDR1 MNHEY, CDR2 SVGEGT. With 6 bases removed from V and 2 bases from J, the gap between germline ends came to 11 bases. CDR3 sequence: CASSPRPPYEQYF. The CDR3, as DNA: TGTGCCAGCAGCCCCCGACCCCCCTACGAGCAGTACTTC.

Only a few counts were recorded for this clonotype. The rearrangement links TRBV28 to TRBJ2-1; 10 bases match TRBD1. Trimming at V came to 6 bases and at J to 6 bases, leaving 5 bases not matched to a gene. Germline assignment: CDR1 MDHEN and CDR2 SYDVKM. The CDR3 loop spans 14 amino acids. CDR3 sequence reads: CASRGTGEGNEQFF. For the CDR3, the DNA is TGTGCCAGCAGAGGGACAGGGGAAGGCAATGAGCAGTTCTTC. The full variable domain, with the rest looked up from reference TRBV28 and TRBJ2-1, is DVKVTQSSRYLVKRTGEKVFLECVQDMDHENMFWYRQDPGLGLRLIYFSYDVKMKEKGDIPEGYSVSREKKERFSLILESASTNQTSMYLCASRGTGEGNEQFFGPGTRLTVL.

This clonotype was observed at least ten times. The genes are TRBV19 and TRBJ1-5; no clear D. This CDR3 has 12 residues. Trimming took off 10 bases at V and 4 bases at J, with 11 bases between the two ends. CDR1 and CDR2 (germline): LNHDA, SQIVND (reference sequence). The CDR3 here is CATQQINQPQHF. The DNA for the CDR3 is TGTGCCACTCAACAAATAAATCAGCCCCAGCATTTT.

This clonotype has a count of ten or more. The chain recombines TRBV6-1 with TRBJ1-2; the D gene is possibly TRBD1 (5 bases). Trimming removed 2 bases from V and 6 bases from J, with 10 bases in between. Germline V lookup: CDR1 MNHNS, CDR2 SASEGT. This CDR3 comprises 13 residues. The chain's CDR3 is CASSETGRHGYTF. CDR3 coding DNA: TGTGCCAGCAGTGAAACAGGCCGCCATGGCTACACCTTC.

This clonotype showed up many times. The chain uses TRBV10-2 and TRBJ1-1; D is unresolved. The ends were cut back, 10 bases at V and 4 bases at J, with 10 bases in the middle. Germline V gives CDR1 WSHSY, CDR2 SAAADI. The CDR3 extends over 11 amino acids. CDR3 loop: CAILVGTEAFF. CDR3 DNA sequence: TGCGCCATCCTTGTGGGCACTGAAGCTTTCTTT.

The chain carries TRBV12-3 or TRBV12-4 and TRBJ2-2; no firm D call. This CDR3 is built from 13 residues. Trimming left V 6 bases short and J 6 bases short, with 11 bases between. This chain's CDR3 is CASSNQVSGELFF. The CDR3 coding sequence is TGTGCCAGCAGCAACCAGGTGTCCGGGGAGCTGTTTTTT.

This clonotype was seen many times. This chain links TRBV5-1 with TRBJ2-1; D possibly corresponds to TRBD1 (7 bases). The V end was cut by 4 bases, the J end by 7 bases, with 15 bases between. There are 14 residues in the CDR3. Germline V gene sequence: CDR1 SGHRS, CDR2 YFSETQ. Here the CDR3 DNA reads TGCGCCAGCAGCCGGGATCCAGGGGGGAATGAGCAGTTCTTC. Protein product: CASSRDPGGNEQFF. The entire variable domain, with the rest obtained from reference TRBV5-1 and TRBJ2-1, is as follows: KAGVTQTPRYLIKTRGQQVTLSCSPISGHRSVSWYQQTPGQGLQFLFEYFSETQRNKGNFPGRFSGRQFSNSRSEMNVSTLELGDSALYLCASSRDPGGNEQFFGPGTRLTVL.